Described below is a single T cell receptor (beta chain) sequence and its context. 5'RACE template switching generated TCR cDNA, adding a universal primer site and UMIs. TCRdb itself ran the 5' RACE reads through MiXCR, one entry per CDR3 protein. This sample has some 96,000 distinct CDR3 sequences, with about 8.2% found just once. These data are taken from a study of T cells after yellow fever vaccination. Study overall: SMART-Seq v4 Ultra Low Input handled preparation of low-cell-number fractions.

Findings of the study overall: Contaminants from the bulk population, in the form of abundant clonotypes, could be found in FACS-sorted repertoires.

J lost 7 bases, V lost 3 bases, and 0 bases had no gene match. The CDR3 totals 13 residues. Germline values: CDR1 MNHEY, CDR2 SMNVEV (reference sequence). The chain joins TRBV27 to TRBJ2-1, with 10 positions matching TRBD1. The sequenced sample was CD8+ T cells not binding an NS4B(214-222) dextramer, sorted from PBMCs, obtained about 2 weeks after the first yellow fever vaccination. The origin of this receptor is a man aged 18 to 35 who received the YFV17D yellow fever vaccine. In nucleotides, the CDR3 is TGTGCCAGCAGTTTGGACAGGGGGAATGAGCAGTTCTTC. Translation gives CASSLDRGNEQFF.